This T cell receptor beta chain was retrieved from a study of blood T cell repertoires in COVID-19. Germline V gives CDR1 MNHEY, CDR2 SVGAGI. V was pared by 2 bases and J by 4 bases, with 12 bases between. This CDR3 comprises 15 residues. As for this clone: Other DNA sequences in this sample translate to the same CDR3.

Per the original data handling: The assay estimated nucleated cells by amplifying reference gene primers. Assay used: immunoSEQ multiplex PCR; TCRdb lists only in-frame clones, some missing. V, J and clone size reflect that table, while D and trimming were determined from the DNA. The table includes around 180,000 clones, roughly 91% detected once. This chain uses TRBV6-5 with TRBJ1-5; the D gene is possibly TRBD1 (5 bases). The TCR originated in a human donor in a cohort sampled during active COVID-19. Source material: peripheral blood. CDR3 in amino acids: CASSYGRGLNQPQHF. For the CDR3, the DNA is TGTGCCAGCAGTTACGGGAGGGGACTAAATCAGCCCCAGCATTTT.